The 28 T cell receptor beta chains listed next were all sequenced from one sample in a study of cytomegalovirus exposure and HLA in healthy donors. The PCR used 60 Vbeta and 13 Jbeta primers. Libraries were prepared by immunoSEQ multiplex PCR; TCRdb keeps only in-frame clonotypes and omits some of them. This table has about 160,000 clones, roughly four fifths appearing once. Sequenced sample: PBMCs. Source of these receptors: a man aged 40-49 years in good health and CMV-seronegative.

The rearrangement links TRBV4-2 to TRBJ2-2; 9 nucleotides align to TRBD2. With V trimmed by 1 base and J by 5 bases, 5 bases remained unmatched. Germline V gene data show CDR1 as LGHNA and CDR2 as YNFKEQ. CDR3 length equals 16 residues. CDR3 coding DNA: TGTGCCAGCAGCCAAGGCGCGGGAGGGGTAACCGGGGAGCTGTTTTTT. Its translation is CASSQGAGGVTGELFF.

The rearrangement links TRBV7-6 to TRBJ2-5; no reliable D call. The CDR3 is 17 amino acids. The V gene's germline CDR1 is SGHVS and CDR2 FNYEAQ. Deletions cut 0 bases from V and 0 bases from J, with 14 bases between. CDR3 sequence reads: CASSLASPDGYQETQYF. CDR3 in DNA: TGTGCCAGCAGCTTAGCCAGTCCCGACGGGTACCAAGAGACCCAGTACTTC.

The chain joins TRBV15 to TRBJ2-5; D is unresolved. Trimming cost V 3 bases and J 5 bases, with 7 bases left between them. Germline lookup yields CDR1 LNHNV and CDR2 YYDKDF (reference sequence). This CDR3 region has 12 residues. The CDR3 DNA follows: TGTGCCACCAGCAGTCCCCAGGAGACCCAGTACTTC. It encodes CATSSPQETQYF.

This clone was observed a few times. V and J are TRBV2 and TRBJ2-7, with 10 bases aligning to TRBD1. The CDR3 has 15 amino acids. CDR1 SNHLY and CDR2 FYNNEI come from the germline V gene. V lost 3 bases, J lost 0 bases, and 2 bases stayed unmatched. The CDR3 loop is CASSEGQGFSYEQYV. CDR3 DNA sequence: TGTGCCAGCAGTGAGGGACAGGGGTTCTCCTACGAGCAGTACGTC.

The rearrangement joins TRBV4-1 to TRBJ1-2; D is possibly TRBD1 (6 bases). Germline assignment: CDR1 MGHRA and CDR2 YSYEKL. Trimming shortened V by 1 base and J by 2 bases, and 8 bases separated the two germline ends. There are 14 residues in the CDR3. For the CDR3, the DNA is TGCGCCAGCAGCCAAGCCCAGGGGAACTATGGCTACACCTTC. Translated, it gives CASSQAQGNYGYTF.

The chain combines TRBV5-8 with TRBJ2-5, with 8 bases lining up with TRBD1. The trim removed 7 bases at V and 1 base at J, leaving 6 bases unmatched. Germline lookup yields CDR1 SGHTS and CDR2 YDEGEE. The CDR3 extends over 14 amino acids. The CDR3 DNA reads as TGTGCCAGCGGAGGGGGACAGGTCCAAGAGACCCAGTACTTC. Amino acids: CASGGGQVQETQYF.

The CDR3, as DNA: TGTGCCAGCAGCTCCATGAACAGGACAACTTTTAGCCTCTTCCACGAGCAGTACTTC. Amino acids: CASSSMNRTTFSLFHEQYF. V usage is TRBV28 and J usage is TRBJ2-7, with a tentative D call TRBD1 (5 bases). The V end lost 6 bases, the J end lost 5 bases, and 32 bases lay between the germline ends. Germline CDR1 is MDHEN and CDR2 is SYDVKM. There are 19 residues in the CDR3.

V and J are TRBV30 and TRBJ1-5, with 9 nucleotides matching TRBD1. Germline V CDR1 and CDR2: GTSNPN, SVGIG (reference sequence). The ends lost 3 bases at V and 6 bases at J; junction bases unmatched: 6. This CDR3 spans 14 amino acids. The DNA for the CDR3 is TGTGCCTGGAGCGGGGACAGGGAGGGTCAGCCCCAGCATTTT. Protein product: CAWSGDREGQPQHF.

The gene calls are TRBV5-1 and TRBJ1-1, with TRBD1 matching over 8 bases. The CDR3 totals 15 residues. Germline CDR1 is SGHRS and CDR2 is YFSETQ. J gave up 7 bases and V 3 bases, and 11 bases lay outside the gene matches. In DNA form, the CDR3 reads TGCGCCAGCAGCTCACGGGACAGGTTTAATGGTGAAGCTTTCTTT. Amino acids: CASSSRDRFNGEAFF.

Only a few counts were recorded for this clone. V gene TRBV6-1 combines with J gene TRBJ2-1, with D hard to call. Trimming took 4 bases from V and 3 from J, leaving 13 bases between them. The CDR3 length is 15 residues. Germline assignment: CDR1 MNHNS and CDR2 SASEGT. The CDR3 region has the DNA TGTGCCAGCAGTGCCGACCCCACGGGCTACAATGAGCAGTTCTTC. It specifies CASSADPTGYNEQFF.

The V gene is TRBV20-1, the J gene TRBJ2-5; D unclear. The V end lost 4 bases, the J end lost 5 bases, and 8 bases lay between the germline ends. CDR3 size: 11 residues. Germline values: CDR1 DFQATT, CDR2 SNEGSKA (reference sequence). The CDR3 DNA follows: TGCAGTGCTACCTCCTCGGAGACCCAGTACTTC. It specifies CSATSSETQYF.

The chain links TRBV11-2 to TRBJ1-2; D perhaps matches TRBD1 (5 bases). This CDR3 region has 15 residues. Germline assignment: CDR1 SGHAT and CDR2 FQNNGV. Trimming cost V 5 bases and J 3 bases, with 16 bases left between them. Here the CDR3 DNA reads TGTGCCAGCAGCCCCAGGGAGGGGTTATACTATGGCTACACCTTC. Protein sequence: CASSPREGLYYGYTF.

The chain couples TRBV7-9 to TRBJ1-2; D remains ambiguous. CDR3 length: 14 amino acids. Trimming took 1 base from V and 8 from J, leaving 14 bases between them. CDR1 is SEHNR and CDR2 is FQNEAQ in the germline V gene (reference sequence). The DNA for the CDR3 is TGTGCCAGCAGCTTAGTCGGATCCCAGAGGGGCTACACCTTC. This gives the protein CASSLVGSQRGYTF.

The CDR3 DNA reads TGTGCCAGCAGCTTAGCGGGCAGCACTAACTATGGCTACACCTTC. It codes for CASSLAGSTNYGYTF. The chain uses TRBV7-2 and TRBJ1-2; no definite D call. The CDR3 has 15 residues. The germline CDR1 and CDR2 sequences are SGHTA and FQGNSA. The ends were cut back, 0 bases at V and 0 bases at J, with 8 bases in the middle. The full variable domain, its missing parts supplied by reference TRBV7-2 and TRBJ1-2, is GAGVSQSPSNKVTEKGKDVELRCDPISGHTALYWYRQSLGQGLEFLIYFQGNSAPDKSGLPSDRFSAERTGGSVSTLTIQRTQQEDSAVYLCASSLAGSTNYGYTFGSGTRLTVV.

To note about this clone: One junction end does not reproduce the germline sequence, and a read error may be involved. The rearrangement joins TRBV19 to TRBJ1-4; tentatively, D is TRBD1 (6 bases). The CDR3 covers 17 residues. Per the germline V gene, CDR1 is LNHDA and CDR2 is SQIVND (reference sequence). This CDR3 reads CAGRSSGVLSTNEKLFF. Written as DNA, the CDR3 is TGTGCCGGTAGATCTTCAGGGGTCCTTTCAACTAATGAAAAACTGTTTTTT.

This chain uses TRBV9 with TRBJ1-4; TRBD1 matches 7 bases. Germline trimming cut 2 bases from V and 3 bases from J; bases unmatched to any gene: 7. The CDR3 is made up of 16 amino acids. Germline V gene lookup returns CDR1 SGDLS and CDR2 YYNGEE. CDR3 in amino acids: CASSVAPQGANEKLFF. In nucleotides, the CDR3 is TGTGCCAGCAGCGTCGCCCCTCAGGGGGCTAATGAAAAACTGTTTTTT. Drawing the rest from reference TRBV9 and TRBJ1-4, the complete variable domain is DSGVTQTPKHLITATGQRVTLRCSPRSGDLSVYWYQQSLDQGLQFLIQYYNGEERAKGNILERFSAQQFPDLHSELNLSSLELGDSALYFCASSVAPQGANEKLFFGSGTQLSVL.

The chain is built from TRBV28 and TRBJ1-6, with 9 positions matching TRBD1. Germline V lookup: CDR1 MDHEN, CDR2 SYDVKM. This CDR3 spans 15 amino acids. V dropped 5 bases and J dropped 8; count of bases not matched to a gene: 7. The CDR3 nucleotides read TGTGCCAGCAGTCCCCCGGGACAGGGACATTCACCCCTCCACTTT. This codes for CASSPPGQGHSPLHF.

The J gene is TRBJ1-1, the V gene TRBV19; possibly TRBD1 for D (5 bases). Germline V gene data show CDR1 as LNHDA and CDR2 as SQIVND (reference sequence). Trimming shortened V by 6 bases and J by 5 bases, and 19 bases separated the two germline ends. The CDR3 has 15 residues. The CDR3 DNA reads TGTGCCAGTAGCTGGGTGGGGCTGTTGGGGACTGAAGCTTTCTTT. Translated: CASSWVGLLGTEAFF. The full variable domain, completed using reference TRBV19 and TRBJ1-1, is DGGITQSPKYLFRKEGQNVTLSCEQNLNHDAMYWYRQDPGQGLRLIYYSQIVNDFQKGDIAEGYSVSREKKESFPLTVTSAQKNPTAFYLCASSWVGLLGTEAFFGQGTRLTVV.

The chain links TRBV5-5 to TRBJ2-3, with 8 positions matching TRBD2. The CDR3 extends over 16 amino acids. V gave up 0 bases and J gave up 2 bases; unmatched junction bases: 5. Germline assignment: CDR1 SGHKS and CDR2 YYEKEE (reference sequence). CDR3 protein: CASSLDGGDNTDTQYF. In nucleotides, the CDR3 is TGTGCCAGCAGCTTGGACGGGGGGGACAACACAGATACGCAGTATTTT.

CDR3 amino acids: CASKPPGLAGGLAGELFF. The CDR3 bases are TGTGCCAGCAAGCCTCCGGGACTAGCGGGAGGGCTGGCCGGGGAGCTGTTTTTT. V is TRBV7-2 and J is TRBJ2-2, with 16 bases fitting TRBD2. Unmatched junction bases numbered 11, after V lost 7 bases and J lost 6 bases. The CDR3 has 18 residues. Germline V gene data show CDR1 as SGHTA and CDR2 as FQGNSA.

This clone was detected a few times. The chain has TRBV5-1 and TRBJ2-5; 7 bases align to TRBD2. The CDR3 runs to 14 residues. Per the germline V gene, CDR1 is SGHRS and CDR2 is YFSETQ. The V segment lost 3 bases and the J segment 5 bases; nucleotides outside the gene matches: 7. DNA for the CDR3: TGCGCCAGCAGCTCCTCGGGAGGATCGGAGACCCAGTACTTC. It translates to CASSSSGGSETQYF.

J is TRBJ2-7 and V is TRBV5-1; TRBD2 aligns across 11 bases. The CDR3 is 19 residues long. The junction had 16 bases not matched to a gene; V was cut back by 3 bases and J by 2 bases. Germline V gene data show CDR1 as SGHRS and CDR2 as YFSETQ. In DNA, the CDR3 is TGCGCCAGCAGCTCCCCAGACCTGAGCGGACTAGCGGGCCCCTACGAGCAGTACTTC. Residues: CASSSPDLSGLAGPYEQYF. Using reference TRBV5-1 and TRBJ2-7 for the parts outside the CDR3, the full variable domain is KAGVTQTPRYLIKTRGQQVTLSCSPISGHRSVSWYQQTPGQGLQFLFEYFSETQRNKGNFPGRFSGRQFSNSRSEMNVSTLELGDSALYLCASSSPDLSGLAGPYEQYFGPGTRLTVT.

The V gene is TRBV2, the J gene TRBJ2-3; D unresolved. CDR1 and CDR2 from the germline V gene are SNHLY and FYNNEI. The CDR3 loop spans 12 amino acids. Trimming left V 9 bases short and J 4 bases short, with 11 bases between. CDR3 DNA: TGTGCCAGTTCGACTCGTGCAGATACGCAGTATTTT. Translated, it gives CASSTRADTQYF.

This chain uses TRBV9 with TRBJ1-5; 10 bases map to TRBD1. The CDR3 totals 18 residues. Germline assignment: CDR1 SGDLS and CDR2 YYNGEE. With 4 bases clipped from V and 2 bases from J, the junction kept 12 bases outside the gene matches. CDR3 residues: CASSRGQGGPGGNQPQHF. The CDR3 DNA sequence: TGTGCCAGCAGCCGAGGACAGGGGGGGCCGGGGGGCAATCAGCCCCAGCATTTT. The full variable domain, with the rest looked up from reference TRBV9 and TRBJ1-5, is DSGVTQTPKHLITATGQRVTLRCSPRSGDLSVYWYQQSLDQGLQFLIQYYNGEERAKGNILERFSAQQFPDLHSELNLSSLELGDSALYFCASSRGQGGPGGNQPQHFGDGTRLSIL.

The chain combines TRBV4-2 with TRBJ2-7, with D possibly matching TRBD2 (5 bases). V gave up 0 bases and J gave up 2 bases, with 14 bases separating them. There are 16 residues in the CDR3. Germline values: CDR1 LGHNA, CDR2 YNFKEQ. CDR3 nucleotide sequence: TGTGCCAGCAGCCAAGATCTTTCAAGCGGCGCCTACGAGCAGTACTTC. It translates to CASSQDLSSGAYEQYF.

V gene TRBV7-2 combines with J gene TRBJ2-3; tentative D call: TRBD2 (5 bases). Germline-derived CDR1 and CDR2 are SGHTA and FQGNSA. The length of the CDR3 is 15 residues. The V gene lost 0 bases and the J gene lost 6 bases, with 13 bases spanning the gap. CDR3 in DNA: TGTGCCAGCAGCTTAGCTCAGCGGTGGCAGGATACGCAGTATTTT. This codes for CASSLAQRWQDTQYF.

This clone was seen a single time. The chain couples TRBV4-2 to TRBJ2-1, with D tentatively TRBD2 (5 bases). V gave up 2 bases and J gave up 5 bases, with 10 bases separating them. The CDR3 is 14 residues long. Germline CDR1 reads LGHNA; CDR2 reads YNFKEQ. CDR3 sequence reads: CASSQPGLDNEQFF. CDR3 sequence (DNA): TGTGCCAGCAGCCAACCCGGACTGGACAATGAGCAGTTCTTC.

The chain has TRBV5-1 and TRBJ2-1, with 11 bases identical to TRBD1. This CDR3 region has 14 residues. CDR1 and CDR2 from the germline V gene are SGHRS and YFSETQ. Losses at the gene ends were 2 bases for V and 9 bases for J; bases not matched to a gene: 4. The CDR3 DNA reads TGCGCCAGCAGCTTCGGACAGGGGGCCGGTGAGCAGTTCTTC. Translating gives CASSFGQGAGEQFF.